The next 28 T cell receptor beta chains were all read from a single sample in a study of blood T cell repertoires in COVID-19. TCRdb's table, derived via immunoSEQ multiplex PCR, lists solely in-frame clones and lacks some. The sample comprises around 320,000 clones, 70% to 90% of which are singletons, and just over 7% rests with the top ten. The sample taken for sequencing was peripheral blood. Every receptor here comes from a human donor in a cohort sampled during active COVID-19.

This clone appeared many times. This chain joins TRBV4-1 and TRBJ1-2, with D uncertain. CDR3 size: 15 residues. Germline V CDR1 and CDR2: MGHRA, YSYEKL. The V end lost 1 base, the J end lost 2 bases, and 11 bases lay between the germline ends. CDR3 sequence (DNA): TGCGCCAGCAGCCAAGTCGGTCCCTCAAACTATGGCTACACCTTC. It encodes CASSQVGPSNYGYTF.

This chain connects TRBV10-2 to TRBJ2-4; 8 bases are a match to TRBD1. The CDR3 length is 18 residues. CDR1 WSHSY and CDR2 SAAADI come from the germline V gene. Unmatched junction bases numbered 17, after V lost 8 bases and J lost 2 bases. The CDR3 sequence is CASGPSLTGGASKNIQYF. The DNA of the CDR3 is TGCGCCAGCGGCCCTTCCCTAACAGGGGGTGCATCCAAAAACATTCAGTACTTC.

This chain uses TRBV18 with TRBJ1-1; 7 positions agree with TRBD1. Germline V gene lookup returns CDR1 KGHSH and CDR2 LQKENI. V shed 4 bases, J shed 4 bases, and the junction held 9 bases outside the gene matches. This CDR3 is built from 15 residues. The CDR3 here is CASSLPTGLGTEAFF. Written as DNA, the CDR3 is TGTGCCAGCTCACTACCGACAGGGTTGGGCACTGAAGCTTTCTTT.

V usage is TRBV2 and J usage is TRBJ1-2; D not resolved. Germline V CDR1 and CDR2: SNHLY, FYNNEI. The CDR3 length is 12 residues. Trimming took off 6 bases at V and 6 bases at J, with 11 bases between the two ends. The CDR3 here is CASRGLLDGYTF. The CDR3 coding sequence is TGTGCCAGCAGAGGACTTCTGGATGGCTACACCTTC.

Of note for this clone: In the same sample, other DNA sequences code for this CDR3. J is TRBJ2-5 and V is TRBV2; TRBD1 aligns across 7 bases. V lost 4 bases and J lost 4; bases outside the gene matches: 0. CDR3 length: 12 amino acids. Germline CDR1 SNHLY, CDR2 FYNNEI. CDR3 coding DNA: TGTGCCAGCAGTGGACAGGGAGAGACCCAGTACTTC. Amino acids: CASSGQGETQYF.

The V call is TRBV7-8, the J call TRBJ2-1; D is uncertain. Germline V gene data show CDR1 as SGHVS and CDR2 as FQNEAQ. The CDR3 loop spans 16 amino acids. V was shortened by 1 base and J by 3 bases, with 13 bases between the two germline ends. The CDR3 region has the DNA TGTGCCAGCAGCTTAGGCCAGACAATTTTCTACAATGAGCAGTTCTTC. This encodes CASSLGQTIFYNEQFF.

The rearrangement links TRBV24-1 to TRBJ2-2; 9 nucleotides agree with TRBD1. Germline V gene sequence: CDR1 KGHDR, CDR2 SFDVKD. The ends lost 2 bases at V and 4 bases at J; junction bases unmatched: 7. This CDR3 has 17 amino acids. CDR3 coding DNA: TGTGCCACCAGTGATTCGGGACAGGGTGTAAGCACCGGGGAGCTGTTTTTT. Amino acid sequence: CATSDSGQGVSTGELFF.

V gene TRBV5-4 combines with J gene TRBJ2-1; unclear D gene. V was shortened by 0 bases and J by 8 bases, with 15 bases between the two germline ends. From germline, CDR1 is SGHNT and CDR2 YYREEE (reference sequence). CDR3 size: 15 residues. The CDR3 loop is CASSLGRNGYDEQFF. The CDR3 coding sequence is TGTGCCAGCAGCTTGGGCCGTAACGGGTACGATGAGCAGTTCTTC.

This clone was detected only once. The chain employs TRBV2 and TRBJ2-2, with 8 bases identical to TRBD2. The J segment lost 7 bases and the V segment lost 6 bases, leaving 10 bases of the junction unmatched. The germline V gene encodes CDR1 SNHLY and CDR2 FYNNEI. The CDR3 sequence is 15 residues long. CDR3 nucleotide sequence: TGTGCCAGCAGGGGGGGCGGACTAGCCGTCGGGGAGCTGTTTTTT. It yields the protein CASRGGGLAVGELFF.

The chain recombines TRBV10-1 with TRBJ2-7, with 11 bases fitting TRBD1. V gave up 3 bases and J gave up 3 bases; unmatched junction bases: 4. The germline V gene encodes CDR1 WNHNN and CDR2 SYGVQD (reference sequence). The CDR3 is 15 amino acids. CDR3 in DNA: TGCGCCAGCAGTGAATCCGGGACAGGGGGCTACGAGCAGTACTTC. Its protein product is CASSESGTGGYEQYF.

The V call is TRBV15, the J call TRBJ2-1; maybe TRBD1 (6 bases). Trimming shortened V by 6 bases and J by 4 bases, and 16 bases separated the two germline ends. CDR3 size: 15 residues. In germline, CDR1 is LNHNV, CDR2 YYDKDF (reference sequence). As DNA, the CDR3 is TGTGCCACCAGTACCAGGACAGCCATATACAATGAGCAGTTCTTC. This sequence encodes CATSTRTAIYNEQFF.

In its sample, this clone was seen a few times. This rearrangement joins TRBV10-3 to TRBJ2-7; TRBD1 aligns across 7 bases. Germline V gives CDR1 ENHRY, CDR2 SYGVKD. The trim removed 11 bases at V and 5 bases at J, leaving 12 bases unmatched. The CDR3 has 13 residues. DNA of the CDR3: TGTGCCTTCAAACTGACAGGGTACGACGAGCAGTACTTC. It encodes CAFKLTGYDEQYF.

The chain is built from TRBV20-1 and TRBJ2-3; perhaps TRBD2 as D (5 bases). The V and J ends lost 1 base and 10 bases respectively, with 9 bases between them. The CDR3 spans 11 residues. Germline V gene sequence: CDR1 DFQATT, CDR2 SNEGSKA (reference sequence). CDR3 sequence reads: CSARGPRAQYF. The CDR3 DNA reads as TGCAGTGCTAGAGGGCCGAGGGCGCAGTATTTT.

The genes are TRBV28 and TRBJ2-7; the match to TRBD1 covers 7 bases. CDR1 and CDR2 from the germline V gene are MDHEN and SYDVKM. There are 15 residues in the CDR3. V was clipped by 4 bases and J by 0 bases; unmatched bases: 6. The DNA for the CDR3 is TGTGCCAGCAGTTCATCGGGACAGAGCTCCTACGAGCAGTACTTC. As protein: CASSSSGQSSYEQYF.

The chain employs TRBV18 and TRBJ1-3; D is undetermined. Trimming removed 0 bases at V and 4 bases at J, with 10 bases between. This CDR3 region has 15 residues. Germline V gene data show CDR1 as KGHSH and CDR2 as LQKENI. The DNA of the CDR3 is TGTGCCAGCTCACCACCGCTCACAGCAGGAAACACCATATATTTT. Translation: CASSPPLTAGNTIYF.

This clone was observed once. The chain links TRBV12-5 to TRBJ1-1, with TRBD1 matching 7 bases. CDR1 is LGHNT and CDR2 is FRNRAP in the germline V gene. This CDR3 is built from 14 residues. The V gene end was trimmed by 5 bases and the J gene end by 3 bases; junction bases not matched to a gene: 6. The CDR3 reads CASGPPTGYTEAFF. The CDR3 DNA follows: TGTGCTAGTGGTCCACCGACAGGGTACACTGAAGCTTTCTTT.

V usage is TRBV6-1 and J usage is TRBJ1-1; possibly TRBD1 for D (6 bases). Germline CDR1 MNHNS, CDR2 SASEGT. V was pared by 3 bases and J by 3 bases, with 14 bases between. The CDR3 length is 15 residues. The CDR3 sequence is CASSDGGAVDTEAFF. CDR3 DNA sequence: TGTGCCAGCAGTGATGGGGGCGCAGTCGACACTGAAGCTTTCTTT.

The chain links TRBV29-1 to TRBJ2-1, with 7 bases identical to TRBD1. V was clipped by 7 bases and J by 4 bases; unmatched bases: 7. Germline loops: CDR1 SQVTM, CDR2 ANQGSEA. The CDR3 has 13 residues. The CDR3 bases are TGCAGCGGAACAGGGGAAGGTTACAATGAGCAGTTCTTC. It specifies CSGTGEGYNEQFF.

This clone has a handful of counts. The chain recombines TRBV27 with TRBJ2-1; 7 nucleotides match TRBD2. V was pared by 6 bases and J by 2 bases, with 4 bases of the junction left unmatched. This CDR3 has 14 amino acids. The germline V gene has CDR1 MNHEY and CDR2 SMNVEV (reference sequence). The CDR3 loop is CASREGGTYNEQFF. CDR3 in DNA: TGTGCCAGCAGGGAGGGAGGGACCTACAATGAGCAGTTCTTC.

The V and J genes are TRBV3-1 (or the pseudogene TRBV3-2) and TRBJ1-1; 7 nucleotides match TRBD1. CDR1 is LGHDT and CDR2 is YNNKEL in the germline V gene (reference sequence). V dropped 3 bases and J dropped 8; count of bases not matched to a gene: 9. This CDR3 spans 14 amino acids. The CDR3 loop reads CASSQYRGFPEAFF. DNA of the CDR3: TGTGCCAGCAGCCAGTACAGGGGATTTCCCGAAGCTTTCTTT.

V usage is TRBV5-1 and J usage is TRBJ2-3; no definite D call. CDR1 is SGHRS and CDR2 is YFSETQ in the germline V gene. The ends were cut back, 3 bases at V and 5 bases at J, with 4 bases in the middle. The CDR3 has 11 residues. CDR3 region: CASSSGDTQYF. The CDR3 nucleotides read TGCGCCAGCAGCTCGGGAGATACGCAGTATTTT.

This rearrangement joins TRBV24-1 to TRBJ1-5; possibly TRBD1 for D (6 bases). Germline V gene data show CDR1 as KGHDR and CDR2 as SFDVKD. This CDR3 region has 18 residues. The germline V and J ends were trimmed by 2 bases and 2 bases, with 18 bases remaining between them. DNA for the CDR3: TGTGCCACCAGTGATTCGTGGGCAGGGGATATGGGCAATCAGCCCCAGCATTTT. Encoded protein: CATSDSWAGDMGNQPQHF.

This chain connects TRBV19 to TRBJ2-5; TRBD1 is a possible D gene (5 bases). V lost 1 base to trimming and J lost 7 bases, with 10 bases between them. The CDR3 extends over 13 amino acids. From germline, CDR1 is LNHDA and CDR2 SQIVND (reference sequence). The CDR3 region has the DNA TGTGCCAGTAGTATAGTCGAAAGGGGGACCCAGTACTTC. Translating it yields CASSIVERGTQYF.

This clone showed up just once. The gene calls are TRBV27 and TRBJ1-1; TRBD1 might be the D (5 bases). Per germline, CDR1 MNHEY and CDR2 SMNVEV (reference sequence). V was shortened by 3 bases and J by 0 bases, with 26 bases between the two germline ends. CDR3 length equals 20 residues. In DNA form, the CDR3 reads TGTGCCAGCAGTTTCACCCTGGGGGGGGGATCCTCCTTTATGAACACTGAAGCTTTCTTT. As protein: CASSFTLGGGSSFMNTEAFF.

The rearrangement links TRBV7-2 to TRBJ2-7; the D gene is possibly TRBD1 (5 bases). The germline gives CDR1 SGHTA, CDR2 FQGNSA. The CDR3 is made up of 13 amino acids. Trimming removed 6 bases from V and 3 bases from J, with 12 bases in between. This CDR3 reads CASSFTGNYEQYF. In DNA form, the CDR3 reads TGTGCCAGCAGTTTTACAGGCAACTACGAGCAGTACTTC.

This clone has a handful of counts. The chain employs TRBV5-4 and TRBJ2-7; 7 nucleotides align to TRBD1. J lost 7 bases, V lost 4 bases, and 8 bases had no gene match. The CDR3 runs to 13 residues. Germline V CDR1 and CDR2: SGHNT, YYREEE (reference sequence). CDR3 sequence: CASSGLQGREQYF. For the CDR3, the DNA is TGTGCCAGCAGCGGCCTACAGGGGAGAGAGCAGTACTTC.

This chain connects TRBV19 to TRBJ1-1; D is perhaps TRBD1 (5 bases). This CDR3 region has 12 residues. Germline-derived CDR1 and CDR2 are LNHDA and SQIVND (reference sequence). The V end lost 8 bases, the J end lost 5 bases, and 12 bases lay between the germline ends. CDR3 residues: CASRHRHTEAFF. In nucleotides, the CDR3 is TGTGCCAGTCGCCACAGGCATACTGAAGCTTTCTTT.

The rearrangement uses TRBV7-6 and TRBJ2-2, with TRBD2 matching 12 bases. Trimming cost V 1 base and J 1 base; bases outside gene matches: 7. Germline V gene data show CDR1 as SGHVS and CDR2 as FNYEAQ. The CDR3 has 19 residues. CDR3 in amino acids: CASSLVPASGGVNTGELFF. The CDR3 bases are TGTGCCAGCAGCTTAGTGCCGGCTAGCGGGGGGGTGAACACCGGGGAGCTGTTTTTT.